The clone carrying this TCR beta chain showed up many times. Preparation of the TCRbeta library involved a method that used unique molecular identifiers. TCRdb passed the PCR reads through MiXCR, listing each CDR3 protein once. The sample has 250,000 to 300,000 distinct CDR3 sequences; around 10% are singletons. This record belongs to a study of T-cell reconstitution after alpha-beta-depleted transplantation in children. Trimming at V came to 1 base and at J to 5 bases, leaving 1 base not matched to a gene. The CDR3 is 14 residues long. In germline, CDR1 is SGHTA, CDR2 FQGTGA. The input for sequencing was PBMCs, taken before TCRalphabeta/CD19-depleted stem cell transplant. The chain couples TRBV7-3 to TRBJ1-1, with 10 bases that match TRBD1. The receptor comes from a boy under two years old with acute myeloid leukemia, due to receive a stem cell transplant. CDR3 amino acids: CASSLRGQGTEAFF. CDR3 nucleotides: TGTGCCAGCAGCTTAAGGGGACAGGGGACTGAAGCTTTCTTT.